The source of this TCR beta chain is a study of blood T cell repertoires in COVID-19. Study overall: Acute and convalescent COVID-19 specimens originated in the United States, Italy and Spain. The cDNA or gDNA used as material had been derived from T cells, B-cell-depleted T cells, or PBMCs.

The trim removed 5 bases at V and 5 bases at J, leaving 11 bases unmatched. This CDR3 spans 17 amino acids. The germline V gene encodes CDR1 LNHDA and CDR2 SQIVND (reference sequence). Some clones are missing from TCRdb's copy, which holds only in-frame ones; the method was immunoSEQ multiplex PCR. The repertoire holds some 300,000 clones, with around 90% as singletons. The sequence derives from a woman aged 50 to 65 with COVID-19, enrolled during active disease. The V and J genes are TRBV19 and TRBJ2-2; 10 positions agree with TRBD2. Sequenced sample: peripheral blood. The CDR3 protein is CASSFRRSGRNTGELFF. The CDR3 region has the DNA TGTGCCAGTAGTTTCCGTCGTAGCGGGAGGAATACCGGGGAGCTGTTTTTT. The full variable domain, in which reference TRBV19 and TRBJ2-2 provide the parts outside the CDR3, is DGGITQSPKYLFRKEGQNVTLSCEQNLNHDAMYWYRQDPGQGLRLIYYSQIVNDFQKGDIAEGYSVSREKKESFPLTVTSAQKNPTAFYLCASSFRRSGRNTGELFFGEGSRLTVL.